Included here is one T cell receptor beta chain sequence, with context. What it binds is unknown. The CDR3 contains 13 residues. The trim removed 5 bases at V and 6 bases at J, leaving 4 bases unmatched. Per the germline V gene, CDR1 is SGHNT and CDR2 is YENEEA. The table came from immunoSEQ multiplex PCR; TCRdb's copy has only in-frame clones and leaves some out. Of approximately 15,000 clones in the sample, around 70% were seen once. The sample is drawn from a study of neoadjuvant nivolumab and ipilimumab in lung cancer. General study points: Higher pretherapy blood TCR richness went with higher resected-tumor richness. Resected tumors had greater TCR richness and clonality than uninvolved lung. Pathologic regression was not significantly tied to TCR clonality. Only two of four nivolumab-treated tumors gained richness and clonality by surgery.

The source of this sequence is an adult with non-small cell lung cancer. The chain uses TRBV11-3 and TRBJ1-5, with 7 bases lining up with TRBD1. The sequenced sample was peripheral blood, obtained after neoadjuvant nivolumab, alone or with ipilimumab, at or shortly before surgery. CDR3: CASSHRQGQPQHF. CDR3 nucleotide sequence: TGTGCCAGCAGCCACCGACAGGGTCAGCCCCAGCATTTT.